Following are 26 T cell receptor beta chains from one sample sequenced in a study of blood T cell repertoires in COVID-19. Clones were read by immunoSEQ multiplex PCR, and TCRdb kept only the in-frame ones, dropping some. The sample contains roughly 63,000 clones, 79% of which appear only once. Sequencing used peripheral blood. These receptors came from a human donor in a cohort sampled during active COVID-19.

This clone turned up a few times. The J gene is TRBJ2-5, the V gene TRBV29-1, with a weak D call TRBD2 (6 bases). Germline values: CDR1 SQVTM, CDR2 ANQGSEA. Trimming removed 4 bases from V and 7 bases from J, with 13 bases in between. CDR3 length: 12 residues. The CDR3 loop reads CSVVGGGGTQYF. The CDR3 DNA is TGCAGCGTTGTGGGGGGAGGCGGGACCCAGTACTTC.

The V and J genes are TRBV6-2 or TRBV6-3 and TRBJ2-2; D not certain. V lost 4 bases, J lost 4 bases, and 4 bases lay in between. The CDR3 covers 12 residues. CDR1 MNHEY and CDR2 SVGEGT come from the germline V gene. The CDR3, as DNA: TGTGCCAGCAGTTCTAGCACCGGGGAGCTGTTTTTT. It yields the protein CASSSSTGELFF.

The chain joins TRBV7-9 to TRBJ2-3; TRBD2 matches 12 bases. This CDR3 spans 18 amino acids. The germline CDR1 and CDR2 sequences are SEHNR and FQNEAQ (reference sequence). V shed 5 bases, J shed 0 bases, and the junction held 9 bases outside the gene matches. The CDR3 loop is CASSLLAGGFVSTDTQYF. The CDR3 nucleotides read TGTGCCAGCAGCCTCCTAGCGGGAGGGTTCGTGAGCACAGATACGCAGTATTTT.

This chain links TRBV4-1 with TRBJ2-7; weak D call: TRBD2 (5 bases). V shed 0 bases and J shed 2 bases, with 8 bases lying between them. This CDR3 contains 14 residues. CDR1 and CDR2 (germline): MGHRA, YSYEKL. The CDR3 spells CASSQDREAYEQYF. In DNA, the CDR3 is TGCGCCAGCAGCCAAGACCGGGAAGCCTACGAGCAGTACTTC.

This clone turned up a few times. The J gene is TRBJ2-2, the V gene TRBV30, with 9 bases that match TRBD2. Germline V lookup: CDR1 GTSNPN, CDR2 SVGIG (reference sequence). The CDR3 contains 15 residues. V was pared by 3 bases and J by 6 bases, with 8 bases of the junction left unmatched. The CDR3 region is CAWRGSGRGPGELFF. CDR3 bases: TGTGCCTGGAGGGGTAGCGGGAGAGGGCCCGGGGAGCTGTTTTTT. Full variable domain (remainder filled in from reference TRBV30 and TRBJ2-2): SQTIHQWPATLVQPVGSPLSLECTVEGTSNPNLYWYRQAAGRGLQLLFYSVGIGQISSEVPQNLSASRPQDRQFILSSKKLLLSDSGFYLCAWRGSGRGPGELFFGEGSRLTVL.

This clone was counted once. The chain recombines TRBV9 with TRBJ1-2; TRBD1 might be the D (5 bases). The germline V and J ends were trimmed by 3 bases and 2 bases, with 8 bases remaining between them. This CDR3 region has 13 residues. Germline lookup yields CDR1 SGDLS and CDR2 YYNGEE. CDR3 loop: CASSEGLNYGYTF. The CDR3 DNA reads as TGTGCCAGCAGCGAGGGGCTCAACTATGGCTACACCTTC.

The genes are TRBV6-5 and TRBJ2-2; 7 positions match TRBD1. V shed 2 bases, J shed 5 bases, and the junction held 5 bases outside the gene matches. The length of the CDR3 is 15 residues. Per germline, CDR1 MNHEY and CDR2 SVGAGI. The CDR3 DNA sequence: TGTGCCAGCAGTTACGACAGGGTCTTGACCGGGGAGCTGTTTTTT. Translating it yields CASSYDRVLTGELFF.

The V and J genes are TRBV6-5 and TRBJ2-7; TRBD1 matches at 9 bases. The CDR3 is 13 residues long. CDR1 and CDR2 (germline): MNHEY, SVGAGI. V was clipped by 7 bases and J by 7 bases; unmatched bases: 8. This chain's CDR3 is CASKKQGAGEQYF. CDR3 sequence (DNA): TGTGCCAGCAAAAAACAGGGGGCAGGGGAGCAGTACTTC.

The chain has TRBV4-2 and TRBJ1-1; D is undetermined. V lost 0 bases and J 4 bases, leaving 12 bases between the germline ends. The CDR3 covers 15 residues. Germline V gives CDR1 LGHNA, CDR2 YNFKEQ. CDR3: CASSQDQDWGTEAFF. The CDR3 nucleotides read TGTGCCAGCAGCCAAGATCAGGACTGGGGCACTGAAGCTTTCTTT.

The chain recombines TRBV6-5 with TRBJ2-7; D possibly corresponds to TRBD2 (6 bases). This CDR3 spans 15 amino acids. V lost 6 bases to trimming and J lost 3 bases, with 18 bases between them. The germline V gene has CDR1 MNHEY and CDR2 SVGAGI. The CDR3 DNA sequence: TGTGCCAGCAGCGATTCCCGGGACTGGAACTACGAGCAGTACTTC. Its translation is CASSDSRDWNYEQYF.

J is TRBJ1-2 and V is TRBV6-1; a possible D gene is TRBD1 (5 bases). This CDR3 region has 15 residues. Germline CDR1 is MNHNS and CDR2 is SASEGT. Between the trimmed V and J ends, which lost 2 bases and 1 base, there was a span of 11 bases. CDR3 sequence (DNA): TGTGCCAGCAGTGAAAGACAGCCCCTTAACTATGGCTACACCTTC. Its protein is CASSERQPLNYGYTF.

On this clone itself: The same CDR3 also results from other DNA sequences found in this sample. The chain employs TRBV30 and TRBJ2-7; tentatively, D is TRBD2 (7 bases). Germline assignment: CDR1 GTSNPN and CDR2 SVGIG (reference sequence). The V end lost 0 bases, the J end lost 2 bases, and 11 bases lay between the germline ends. The CDR3 extends over 14 amino acids. The CDR3 is CAWSVVGGAYEQYF. The CDR3 coding sequence is TGTGCCTGGAGTGTAGTAGGGGGGGCCTACGAGCAGTACTTC. The variable domain in full, completed from reference TRBV30 and TRBJ2-7, reads SQTIHQWPATLVQPVGSPLSLECTVEGTSNPNLYWYRQAAGRGLQLLFYSVGIGQISSEVPQNLSASRPQDRQFILSSKKLLLSDSGFYLCAWSVVGGAYEQYFGPGTRLTVT.

This clone was observed a handful of times. Its ends do not fully match the called genes, so a read error is possible. The chain joins TRBV6-1 to TRBJ2-7; 8 bases match TRBD1. The length of the CDR3 is 15 residues. The germline V gene encodes CDR1 MNHNS and CDR2 SASEGT. The CDR3 DNA sequence: TGTGCCAGCAGCGAAGGTGGGACAGGCGCCTACGAGCAGTACTTC. As protein: CASSEGGTGAYEQYF.

This clone was counted once. The chain joins TRBV28 to TRBJ1-1; D perhaps matches TRBD1 (6 bases). Germline CDR1 reads MDHEN; CDR2 reads SYDVKM. The CDR3 totals 16 residues. Trimming left V 8 bases short and J 4 bases short, with 23 bases between. The CDR3 region has the DNA TGTGCCAGCGTTTCACCGGCCCTGGGAGGGGGCACTGAAGCTTTCTTT. It codes for CASVSPALGGGTEAFF. The full variable domain, with the rest looked up from reference TRBV28 and TRBJ1-1, is DVKVTQSSRYLVKRTGEKVFLECVQDMDHENMFWYRQDPGLGLRLIYFSYDVKMKEKGDIPEGYSVSREKKERFSLILESASTNQTSMYLCASVSPALGGGTEAFFGQGTRLTVV.

The chain is built from TRBV27 and TRBJ2-2, with 10 bases that match TRBD1. The CDR3 is made up of 17 amino acids. CDR1 and CDR2 (germline): MNHEY, SMNVEV (reference sequence). J was trimmed by 0 bases and V by 5 bases; bases with no gene match: 6. CDR3 region: CASSPGQGPSNTGELFF. As DNA, the CDR3 is TGTGCCAGCAGTCCGGGACAGGGGCCTTCGAACACCGGGGAGCTGTTTTTT.

The chain links TRBV6-1 to TRBJ1-5; 7 nucleotides match TRBD1. J was trimmed by 1 base and V by 4 bases; bases with no gene match: 16. Germline CDR1 reads MNHNS; CDR2 reads SASEGT. The CDR3 contains 19 residues. The CDR3 DNA sequence: TGTGCCAGCAGTGTCCCGACAGGGAGAAGAGTAGTAAGCAATCAGCCCCAGCATTTT. Translated: CASSVPTGRRVVSNQPQHF.

The chain links TRBV10-1 to TRBJ2-1, with D tentatively TRBD1 (5 bases). The CDR3 runs 16 residues. The ends were cut back, 2 bases at V and 4 bases at J, with 15 bases in the middle. In germline, CDR1 is WNHNN, CDR2 SYGVQD (reference sequence). For the CDR3, the DNA is TGCGCCAGCAGTGAGGGGCGCCAGGGCAAGTACAATGAGCAGTTCTTC. Residues: CASSEGRQGKYNEQFF.

The chain has TRBV27 and TRBJ2-1; a possible D gene is TRBD2 (6 bases). Per the germline V gene, CDR1 is MNHEY and CDR2 is SMNVEV (reference sequence). The CDR3 totals 14 residues. Trimming shortened V by 5 bases and J by 9 bases, and 17 bases separated the two germline ends. The CDR3 coding sequence is TGTGCCAGCAGTCACCTAGCGAGCCGGGGTGAGCAGTTCTTC. It is translated as CASSHLASRGEQFF.

V and J are TRBV10-3 and TRBJ1-3, with D hard to call. This CDR3 is 13 amino acids long. The germline V gene encodes CDR1 ENHRY and CDR2 SYGVKD. Trimming left V 7 bases short and J 8 bases short, with 15 bases between. CDR3: CAITESLQHTIYF. Written as DNA, the CDR3 is TGTGCCATCACCGAATCGTTACAGCACACCATATATTTT.

V gene TRBV28 combines with J gene TRBJ2-5; D is perhaps TRBD2 (5 bases). Trimming shortened V by 4 bases and J by 4 bases, and 10 bases separated the two germline ends. Germline V lookup: CDR1 MDHEN, CDR2 SYDVKM. The CDR3 is 13 residues long. The CDR3 DNA follows: TGTGCCAGCAGTTCCCTGACTATAGAGACCCAGTACTTC. Residues: CASSSLTIETQYF.

Only one count was recorded for this clone. The rearrangement links TRBV4-2 to TRBJ1-1; D ambiguous. V lost 1 base and J lost 11, with 17 bases in between. The V gene's germline CDR1 is LGHNA and CDR2 YNFKEQ. The CDR3 spans 14 residues. The CDR3 region is CASSQGEGILSAFF. The DNA for the CDR3 is TGTGCCAGCAGCCAAGGGGAGGGCATACTTTCGGCTTTCTTT.

This clone showed up many times. The chain uses TRBV7-2 and TRBJ2-7; D gene uncertain. The V gene lost 5 bases and the J gene lost 4 bases, with 12 bases spanning the gap. Germline CDR1 is SGHTA and CDR2 is FQGNSA. The length of the CDR3 is 13 residues. CDR3 coding DNA: TGTGCCAGCAGCCGCGCTTCCTCATACGAGCAGTACTTC. Translation gives CASSRASSYEQYF. The whole variable domain, filled in from reference TRBV7-2 and TRBJ2-7, reads GAGVSQSPSNKVTEKGKDVELRCDPISGHTALYWYRQSLGQGLEFLIYFQGNSAPDKSGLPSDRFSAERTGGSVSTLTIQRTQQEDSAVYLCASSRASSYEQYFGPGTRLTVT.

The J gene is TRBJ1-1, the V gene TRBV3-1 (or the pseudogene TRBV3-2); no reliable D call. V was shortened by 1 base and J by 1 base, with 10 bases between the two germline ends. The CDR3 runs 15 residues. Germline V gene sequence: CDR1 LGHDT, CDR2 YNNKEL (reference sequence). CDR3 amino acids: CASSQGGGPNTEAFF. CDR3 sequence (DNA): TGTGCCAGCAGCCAAGGTGGAGGCCCGAACACTGAAGCTTTCTTT.

In its sample, this clone was seen a few times. The V call is TRBV5-6, the J call TRBJ1-1; 9 bases are a match to TRBD1. This CDR3 contains 15 residues. Trimming cost V 3 bases and J 3 bases; bases outside gene matches: 6. Germline V gives CDR1 SGHDT, CDR2 YYEEEE. This CDR3 is CASSSPWTGDTEAFF. CDR3 DNA: TGTGCCAGCAGCTCCCCATGGACAGGGGACACTGAAGCTTTCTTT.

This rearrangement joins TRBV7-3 to TRBJ2-2, with 7 nucleotides matching TRBD1. Germline V gene data show CDR1 as SGHTA and CDR2 as FQGTGA. Trimming cost V 5 bases and J 4 bases; bases outside gene matches: 7. The length of the CDR3 is 15 residues. For the CDR3, the DNA is TGTGCCAGCAGCCCATCCGGGACAGTCACCGGGGAGCTGTTTTTT. It specifies CASSPSGTVTGELFF.

The chain couples TRBV11-2 to TRBJ2-1; TRBD2 aligns across 9 bases. The CDR3 length is 19 residues. The trim removed 3 bases at V and 0 bases at J, leaving 12 bases unmatched. CDR1 is SGHAT and CDR2 is FQNNGV in the germline V gene. This CDR3 reads CASSFPIAGAPPSYNEQFF. The CDR3 nucleotides are TGTGCCAGCAGCTTTCCTATAGCGGGAGCCCCTCCCTCCTACAATGAGCAGTTCTTC.